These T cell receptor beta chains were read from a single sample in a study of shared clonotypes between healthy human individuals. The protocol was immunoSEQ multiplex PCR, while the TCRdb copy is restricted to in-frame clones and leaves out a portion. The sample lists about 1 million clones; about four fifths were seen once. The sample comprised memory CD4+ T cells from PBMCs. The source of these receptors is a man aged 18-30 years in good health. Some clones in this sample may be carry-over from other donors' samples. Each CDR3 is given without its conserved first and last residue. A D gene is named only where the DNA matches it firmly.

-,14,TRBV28,ASSLGVGSTVGKLF
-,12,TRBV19,ASSIGQGAEKLF
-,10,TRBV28,ASTPREAEAF
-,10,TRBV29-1,SVDGSSYEQY
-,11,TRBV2,ASSELGGRGYT
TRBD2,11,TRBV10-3,AISDSGREEQY
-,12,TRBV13,ASSRGRVVQPQH
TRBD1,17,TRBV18,ASSLTSVQTGSSADTQY
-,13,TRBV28,ASRIGGGNTGELF
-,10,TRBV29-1,SVGGDYYGYT
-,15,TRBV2,ASLGQPPWGGIETQY
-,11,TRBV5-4,ASSLDSLYGYT
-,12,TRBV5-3,ARSLEGGQETQY
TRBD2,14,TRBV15,ATSRGRGLYQETQY
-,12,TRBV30,ALTGGGFTDTQY
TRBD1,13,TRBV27,ASSTTGFGYNEQF